This T cell receptor beta chain stems from a study of T cell responses to AZD1222 COVID-19 vaccine. Broader study findings: The reported proportion of spike-specific TCRs targeting unmutated variant regions was nearly half.

A word on this clone: What it binds is unknown.

Using immunoSEQ multiplex PCR, the repertoire was profiled, and TCRdb retains in-frame clones only, with some absent. The repertoire has about 130,000 clones, roughly 87% of them found once; the top ten carry roughly 1.5%. Germline CDR1 and CDR2: LNHDA and SQIVND (reference sequence). V lost 3 bases and J 4 bases, leaving 6 bases between the germline ends. This CDR3 region has 12 residues. This specimen consisted of peripheral blood, obtained on day 0 of AZD1222 vaccination. This TCR was sampled from an adult in good health. This rearrangement joins TRBV19 to TRBJ2-5, with D perhaps TRBD1 (6 bases). The CDR3 DNA reads TGTGCCAGTAGTATGGGGGCAGAGACCCAGTACTTC. It is translated as CASSMGAETQYF.